This TCR beta chain came from a study of T cell responses to AZD1222 COVID-19 vaccine. Looking at the study overall: Analysis merged second doses at about 4 or about 12 weeks.

Broader study findings: Among the donors, most were white British and more were female, and clonal diversity was possibly underestimated. Compared with day 0, the breadth and depth of the Spike-specific TCR repertoire rose significantly after two doses of AZD1222.

Concerning this clone itself: Its cognate antigen is unknown.

Looked up from germline, CDR1 is LNHDA and CDR2 is SQIVND (reference sequence). The CDR3 covers 18 residues. V dropped 1 base and J dropped 1; count of bases not matched to a gene: 11. Here immunoSEQ multiplex PCR was the method, and the copy in TCRdb shows in-frame clones only, minus some. The profile covers around 160,000 clones, with about 95% appearing a single time and approximately 0.64% taken by the ten largest. The V gene is TRBV19, the J gene TRBJ1-1, with 8 positions matching TRBD1. Material: peripheral blood, obtained on day 0 of AZD1222 vaccination. The sequence came from an adult in good health. The CDR3 bases are TGTGCCAGTAGTATAGGTCAGGACCGACAGGGGACGAACACTGAAGCTTTCTTT. This sequence encodes CASSIGQDRQGTNTEAFF. The full variable domain, its missing parts supplied by reference TRBV19 and TRBJ1-1, is DGGITQSPKYLFRKEGQNVTLSCEQNLNHDAMYWYRQDPGQGLRLIYYSQIVNDFQKGDIAEGYSVSREKKESFPLTVTSAQKNPTAFYLCASSIGQDRQGTNTEAFFGQGTRLTVV.